The clone carrying this T cell receptor (beta chain) was observed once. Its target is not known. The CDR3 is 15 amino acids. Deletions cut 1 base from V and 2 bases from J, with 9 bases between. The V gene's germline CDR1 is KGHSH and CDR2 LQKENI. This entry is derived from a study of shared clonotypes between healthy human individuals. Study context: Aged between 18 and 49, the donors were a couple of women and three men.

Study results and caveats: Sampling covered blood only; tissue repertoires likely differ.

Every immunoSEQ plate was one replicate of a subset's evenly spread DNA. Loaded into unsorted PBMC replicate PCRs was 300 ng DNA, approximately 30,000 T cell genomes. Profiling relied on immunoSEQ multiplex PCR, and the TCRdb table lists in-frame clones only, not all of them. This table holds some 510,000 clones, around 79% found once. The source is a woman in her 40s in good health. Some clones in this sample may be carry-over from other donors' samples. Sequencing was performed on PBMCs. V and J are TRBV18 and TRBJ2-1; TRBD1 is a possible D gene (5 bases). In DNA form, the CDR3 reads TGTGCCAGCTCACCACGACAGACAGCCTACAATGAGCAGTTCTTC. Encoded protein: CASSPRQTAYNEQFF.